These 23 T cell receptor beta chains were sequenced from one sample in a study of cytomegalovirus exposure and HLA in healthy donors. The PCR was carried out with 60 Vbeta primers and 13 Jbeta primers. The repertoire was sequenced with immunoSEQ multiplex PCR; TCRdb's copy has only in-frame clones and lacks some. Its table records roughly 84,000 clones. The source material was PBMCs. The receptors were gathered from a man over 45 in good health and CMV-seronegative.

The CDR3 nucleotides are TGCGCCAGCAGCTCTCGACAGGGGAGGAACACTGAAGCTTTCTTT. Translated, it gives CASSSRQGRNTEAFF. The chain is built from TRBV5-1 and TRBJ1-1; 8 nucleotides line up with TRBD1. Looked up from germline, CDR1 is SGHRS and CDR2 is YFSETQ. This CDR3 is 15 amino acids long. V lost 3 bases, J lost 1 base, and 5 bases stayed unmatched.

V and J are TRBV30 and TRBJ2-7; D gene unclear. Germline values: CDR1 GTSNPN, CDR2 SVGIG (reference sequence). V shed 5 bases and J shed 2 bases, with 10 bases lying between them. There are 12 residues in the CDR3. CDR3 region: CAWAMIAYEQYF. DNA for the CDR3: TGTGCCTGGGCGATGATCGCCTACGAGCAGTACTTC.

This rearrangement joins TRBV7-3 to TRBJ2-1, with TRBD2 matching 12 bases. Per germline, CDR1 SGHTA and CDR2 FQGTGA. The CDR3 length is 15 residues. V lost 3 bases and J lost 8; bases outside the gene matches: 5. CDR3 protein: CASSFRTSGVDEQFF. As DNA, the CDR3 is TGTGCCAGCAGCTTCCGGACTAGCGGGGTTGATGAGCAGTTCTTC.

The chain uses TRBV6-1 and TRBJ2-3, with a possible D match to TRBD2 (5 bases). V was clipped by 2 bases and J by 6 bases, with 12 bases between them. The CDR3 runs 14 residues. The V gene's germline CDR1 is MNHNS and CDR2 SASEGT. CDR3 nucleotides: TGTGCCAGCAGTGAATTAGCGTCTTCCGATACGCAGTATTTT. Translating it yields CASSELASSDTQYF.

V and J are TRBV6-1 and TRBJ1-1, with unresolved D. V dropped 5 bases and J dropped 3 bases, with 16 bases sitting between them. This CDR3 has 15 amino acids. Germline V gene data show CDR1 as MNHNS and CDR2 as SASEGT. CDR3 in amino acids: CASSLTTLSDTEAFF. CDR3 bases: TGTGCCAGCAGTTTAACGACTCTGTCGGACACTGAAGCTTTCTTT.

The V gene is TRBV6-6, the J gene TRBJ1-3; D gene ambiguous. Trimming removed 6 bases from V and 4 bases from J, with 10 bases in between. The CDR3 sequence is 13 residues long. Germline V gene data show CDR1 as MNHNY and CDR2 as SVGAGI (reference sequence). The CDR3 loop reads CASRGTGGNTIYF. The CDR3 DNA sequence: TGTGCCAGCAGAGGAACGGGAGGAAACACCATATATTTT.

This sequence joins TRBV28 and TRBJ1-6; possible D gene TRBD1, 6 bases. Trimming removed 8 bases from V and 0 bases from J, with 14 bases in between. The CDR3 spans 16 residues. The germline V gene encodes CDR1 MDHEN and CDR2 SYDVKM. CDR3 protein: CASSQRGGSYNSPLHF. DNA for the CDR3: TGTGCCAGCTCCCAAAGGGGGGGCTCCTATAATTCACCCCTCCACTTT.

The V gene is TRBV10-3, the J gene TRBJ1-4, with D unresolved. The germline CDR1 and CDR2 sequences are ENHRY and SYGVKD. The CDR3 is made up of 15 amino acids. V lost 6 bases to trimming and J lost 7 bases, with 18 bases between them. The CDR3 spells CAISKEATSGEKLFF. In nucleotides, the CDR3 is TGTGCCATCAGCAAGGAGGCGACGAGTGGTGAAAAACTGTTTTTT.

The V gene is TRBV18, the J gene TRBJ2-7, with D tentatively TRBD1 (6 bases). The CDR3 loop spans 13 amino acids. Germline V gene sequence: CDR1 KGHSH, CDR2 LQKENI. Deletions cut 4 bases from V and 4 bases from J, with 11 bases between. The DNA for the CDR3 is TGTGCCAGCTCACTGGGGGCGCGGTACGAGCAGTACTTC. This gives the protein CASSLGARYEQYF.

The chain links TRBV9 to TRBJ2-3; D not certain. Germline-derived CDR1 and CDR2 are SGDLS and YYNGEE. Trimming cost V 4 bases and J 5 bases, with 5 bases left between them. CDR3 size: 11 residues. The CDR3 region is CASSPQDTQYF. The CDR3 nucleotides read TGTGCCAGCAGCCCACAAGATACGCAGTATTTT.

The chain is built from TRBV11-2 and TRBJ1-3; maybe TRBD1 (5 bases). Trimming shortened V by 5 bases and J by 2 bases, and 13 bases separated the two germline ends. CDR3 length: 15 amino acids. Looked up from germline, CDR1 is SGHAT and CDR2 is FQNNGV. CDR3 sequence reads: CASSRTSMTGNTIYF. Written as DNA, the CDR3 is TGTGCCAGCAGCCGGACATCGATGACTGGAAACACCATATATTTT.

This chain connects TRBV4-3 to TRBJ2-3, with 10 bases identical to TRBD2. CDR1 and CDR2 from the germline V gene are LGHNA and YSLEER. This CDR3 region has 17 residues. Trimming took 0 bases from V and 2 from J; bases not matched to a gene: 5. The CDR3 DNA is TGCGCCAGCAGCCAAGAAGGGACTAGCGCCTTCACAGATACGCAGTATTTT. It encodes CASSQEGTSAFTDTQYF.

The J gene is TRBJ1-5, the V gene TRBV15; possibly TRBD1 for D (6 bases). The ends were cut back, 1 base at V and 5 bases at J, with 6 bases in the middle. From germline, CDR1 is LNHNV and CDR2 YYDKDF (reference sequence). This CDR3 has 13 residues. The CDR3, as DNA: TGTGCCACCAGCAGAGCAGGGGATCAGCCCCAGCATTTT. It encodes CATSRAGDQPQHF.

The chain links TRBV19 to TRBJ1-2; D is unclear. The germline V gene encodes CDR1 LNHDA and CDR2 SQIVND (reference sequence). The V gene lost 3 bases and the J gene lost 8 bases, with 16 bases spanning the gap. The CDR3 totals 14 residues. CDR3: CASSMIPALGGYTF. In DNA form, the CDR3 reads TGTGCCAGTAGTATGATTCCGGCCCTCGGGGGCTACACCTTC.

The rearrangement links TRBV28 to TRBJ2-7; TRBD2 might be the D (6 bases). Germline CDR1 MDHEN, CDR2 SYDVKM. V gave up 11 bases and J gave up 6 bases, with 20 bases separating them. The CDR3 contains 13 residues. CDR3 in amino acids: CAASPSGGVEQYF. CDR3 in DNA: TGTGCCGCGTCCCCTTCCGGGGGAGTCGAGCAGTACTTC.

This chain uses TRBV6-4 with TRBJ2-1; 7 nucleotides agree with TRBD1. Germline V gene lookup returns CDR1 MRHNA and CDR2 SNTAGT. This CDR3 region has 14 residues. With V trimmed by 4 bases and J by 3 bases, 3 bases remained unmatched. The CDR3 sequence is CASSVGTDYNEQFF. The DNA for the CDR3 is TGTGCCAGCAGTGTTGGGACAGACTACAATGAGCAGTTCTTC.

V gene TRBV28 combines with J gene TRBJ1-6; a possible D gene is TRBD1 (5 bases). Trimming removed 6 bases from V and 7 bases from J, with 19 bases in between. Germline V lookup: CDR1 MDHEN, CDR2 SYDVKM. The CDR3 sequence is 16 residues long. CDR3 sequence (DNA): TGTGCCAGCAGGCCCGGACAAAACGTAGAAAATTCACCCCTCCACTTT. Its translation is CASRPGQNVENSPLHF.

The chain is built from TRBV7-3 and TRBJ2-1, with TRBD2 identical over 13 bases. The CDR3 loop spans 15 amino acids. Germline V lookup: CDR1 SGHTA, CDR2 FQGTGA. The ends lost 6 bases at V and 7 bases at J; junction bases unmatched: 6. CDR3 sequence: CASSWTSGGYNEQFF. The CDR3 nucleotides read TGTGCCAGCAGTTGGACTAGCGGGGGATATAATGAGCAGTTCTTC.

The chain combines TRBV18 with TRBJ2-7; 7 nucleotides align to TRBD2. The V gene end was trimmed by 4 bases and the J gene end by 2 bases; junction bases not matched to a gene: 11. The CDR3 covers 16 residues. CDR1 and CDR2 from the germline V gene are KGHSH and LQKENI. The CDR3 here is CASSLPNLAGAYEQYF. CDR3 in DNA: TGTGCCAGCTCACTCCCCAATCTCGCGGGAGCCTACGAGCAGTACTTC.

The chain combines TRBV15 with TRBJ1-5; 7 bases are a match to TRBD1. V gave up 8 bases and J gave up 2 bases; unmatched junction bases: 9. Germline values: CDR1 LNHNV, CDR2 YYDKDF (reference sequence). The CDR3 contains 15 residues. CDR3 nucleotide sequence: TGTGCCACCGAAAACAGGGGAGTGGGCAATCAGCCCCAGCATTTT. It codes for CATENRGVGNQPQHF.

This chain connects TRBV4-2 to TRBJ1-2; 9 bases fit TRBD1. V shed 0 bases and J 0 bases; nucleotides not matched to a gene: 8. Per the germline V gene, CDR1 is LGHNA and CDR2 is YNFKEQ. The CDR3 runs 18 residues. The CDR3: CASSQDVGTGITNYGYTF. In nucleotides, the CDR3 is TGTGCCAGCAGCCAAGATGTAGGGACAGGGATAACTAACTATGGCTACACCTTC.

This chain joins TRBV6-1 and TRBJ2-1; a possible D gene is TRBD2 (7 bases). CDR3 size: 14 residues. The germline V gene encodes CDR1 MNHNS and CDR2 SASEGT. Deletions cut 2 bases from V and 3 bases from J, with 8 bases between. The CDR3 here is CASSERGGYNEQFF. CDR3 sequence (DNA): TGTGCCAGCAGTGAAAGGGGGGGCTACAATGAGCAGTTCTTC.

The CDR3 loop reads CASSSGQGAAEAFF. CDR3 coding DNA: TGTGCCAGCAGTTCGGGACAGGGGGCGGCTGAAGCTTTCTTT. The chain combines TRBV6-6 with TRBJ1-1, with 12 bases identical to TRBD1. The CDR3 covers 14 residues. Germline CDR1 and CDR2: MNHNY and SVGAGI (reference sequence). J gave up 6 bases and V 4 bases, and 3 bases lay outside the gene matches.